One T cell receptor beta chain is described in this entry. The table came from immunoSEQ multiplex PCR; TCRdb's copy has only in-frame clones and leaves some out. The sample lists 45,000 to 55,000 clones; around 83% were seen once. The germline gives CDR1 SGHVS, CDR2 FNYEAQ. V shed 6 bases, J shed 6 bases, and the junction held 9 bases outside the gene matches. This CDR3 has 14 amino acids. The sample comes from a study of blood T cell repertoires in COVID-19. For the study at large: Sites in the United States, Italy and Spain provided acute and convalescent COVID-19 samples.

This clonotype was obtained from a man aged 65-85 years with active COVID-19. The chain carries TRBV7-6 and TRBJ2-7; 9 bases are a match to TRBD1. Sequencing input: peripheral blood. The CDR3 nucleotides are TGTGCCAGCAGTCCCGGGACAGGGCTGGTCGAGCAGTACTTC. It is translated as CASSPGTGLVEQYF.